Reported below is one TCR beta chain. This record comes from a study of T cells expressing NK-cell markers. TCRdb reprocessed the 5' RACE reads and keeps a single row for each CDR3 protein, giving no DNA. The sample holds 500,000 to 700,000 distinct CDR3 sequences. This clonotype originated in a man aged 18 to 35 in good health. What was sequenced was blood T cells: a sorted CD56 or NKG2C T cell subset, CD4+ or CD8+ T cells, or bulk PBMC T cells (not recorded which).

The CDR3 region is CASSVASGAPFETQYF. The chain is built from TRBV9 and TRBJ2-5; TCRdb calls TRBD1, which cannot be checked without DNA. The CDR3 spans 16 residues. Germline V lookup: CDR1 SGDLS, CDR2 YYNGEE.